The clone carrying this T cell receptor beta chain was seen only a few times. J was trimmed by 11 bases and V by 4 bases; bases with no gene match: 6. From germline, CDR1 is SEHNR and CDR2 FQNEAQ (reference sequence). CDR3 length equals 13 residues. TCRdb used MiXCR to reprocess the RT-PCR reads, holding one entry per CDR3 protein. The table has 550,000 to 750,000 distinct CDR3 sequences, 14% seen once; the top ten hold about 3.9%. Sequencing used memory CD4+ T cells from blood. The chain uses TRBV7-9 and TRBJ1-1; 11 bases line up with TRBD1. The TCR was taken from a female donor in good health, serving as a healthy control. The CDR3 DNA sequence: TGTGCCAGCAGCTGGGGGGACAGGGGGAGTGCTTTCTTT. Its translation is CASSWGDRGSAFF.